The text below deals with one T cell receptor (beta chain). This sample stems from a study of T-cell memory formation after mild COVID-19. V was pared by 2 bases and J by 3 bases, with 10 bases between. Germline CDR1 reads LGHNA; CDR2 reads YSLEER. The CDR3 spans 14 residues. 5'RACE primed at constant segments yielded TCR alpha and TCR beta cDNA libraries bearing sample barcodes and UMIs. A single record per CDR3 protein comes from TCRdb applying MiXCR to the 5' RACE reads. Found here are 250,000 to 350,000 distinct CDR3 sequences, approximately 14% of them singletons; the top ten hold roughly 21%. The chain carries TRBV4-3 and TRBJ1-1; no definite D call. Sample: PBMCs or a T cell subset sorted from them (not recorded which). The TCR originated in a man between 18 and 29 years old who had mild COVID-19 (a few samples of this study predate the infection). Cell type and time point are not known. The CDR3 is CASSQTIGDTEAFF. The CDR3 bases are TGCGCCAGCAGCCAAACAATCGGGGACACTGAAGCTTTCTTT.